This T cell receptor (beta chain) was obtained from a study of T cells after yellow fever vaccination (dated by TCRdb to between 2017 and 2020). Regarding the research as a whole: The SMART-Seq v4 Ultra Low Input RNA kit was used to prepare libraries from fractions with low cell numbers. The cohort comprised two healthy male donors, one aged 18 to 29 and one aged 30 to 40 years. To follow T-cell clones before and after both primary and booster YFV17D yellow fever vaccination, bulk TCR alpha and beta repertoires underwent longitudinal sequencing. Bulk PBMC replicates and cell subsets were isolated from blood drawn at multiple timepoints before and after both primary and secondary immunization. Broad study findings and their caveats: After the booster, most of the clones that had expanded following primary vaccination were detected again (just under 97% of CD4 and roughly 88% of CD8), which suggests that memory was broadly maintained. A small fraction of clonotypes showed up in both the CD4 and CD8 compartments, probably as a result of convergent recombination. Because abundant contaminating clonotypes from the bulk population could be contained in FACS-sorted repertoires, computational filtering was required. The secondary T-cell response was found to be weaker but faster than the primary response, with a peak reached on day 5 rather than on day 15. Only a couple of donors were included in the study, so the extent to which the findings can be generalized is limited.

TCR cDNA was made using 5'RACE template switching, a step that added a universal primer site and unique molecular identifiers. cDNA synthesis was primed from both the TCR alpha and TCR beta constant segments. Library amplification used two PCR steps, and the second PCR step added sample barcodes and sequencing adapters. Sequencing of libraries was performed on Illumina HiSeq 2500 (2x100 bp) or NovaSeq (2x150 bp). The authors processed their data as follows. MIGEC was used to demultiplex reads and collapse the reads into UMI consensus sequences, and MiXCR was used for V(D)J alignment. Clonotypes responding to the vaccine were identified with edgeR on replicate PBMC samples, with the criteria of FDR below 0.01 and a log2 fold change above 5 up to day 15. CD4 or CD8 identity was assigned to each bulk clonotype according to whether the clonotype was present at higher abundance in the sequenced CD4 repertoire or the sequenced CD8 repertoire. Clonotypes enriched at least 10-fold in dextramer-positive versus dextramer-negative fractions were classed as NS4B-specific, and CD4-biased clonotypes were left out. The public reads were reanalyzed by TCRdb: fastp trimming at Q25, MiXCR alignment, in-frame beta chains only. A single entry per CDR3 protein holds the most common genes and DNA from its merged rows. What appears here as the V and J calls and clone size reflects TCRdb's work, not the paper's. The sample table shows more than 75,000 distinct CDR3 sequences, and over 8% are seen once. The ten largest make up around 16% of the sample.

Taken with the paper, the label for treatment or condition translates to: live attenuated yellow fever vaccine strain. PBMCs were isolated from peripheral blood using a standard Ficoll-Paque protocol. With anti-CD3 and anti-CD8 staining plus a dextramer loaded with the yellow fever NS4B epitope peptide, the researchers sorted epitope-specific CD8 T cells. RNA was extracted with TriZol from bulk PBMCs, CD4 and CD8 fractions, and dextramer-positive and dextramer-negative fractions. Comment on this clonotype: Within one base of it there is no much larger clone, and no base qualities were kept.

The origin of this receptor is a young man who received the YFV17D yellow fever vaccine. The specimen comprised CD8+ T cells not binding an NS4B(214-222) dextramer, sorted from PBMCs, sampled more than 13 days after the first yellow fever vaccination. According to the study, the label for this sample's cell subset or site signals: NS4B epitope dextramer-negative CD8 T cells.

The nucleotide sequence reads as follows: TGTGCCAGCAGCCAGCGGGGACCTTATAATTCACCCCTCCACTTT. Translated, it reads CASSQRGPYNSPLHF. The rearrangement combines TRBV14 with TRBJ1-6; perhaps TRBD1 is the D gene, with 5 bases matching. CDR1 and CDR2 are drawn from the germline V gene: SGHDN, FVKESK. The cysteine opens and the phenylalanine closes a CDR3 of 15 amino acids. Only CDR3 DNA is held: 45 bases, read in frame from base 1. V is pared back by 3 bases and J by 4 bases, with 10 bases lying between the germline termini.